Listed here are 18 T cell receptor beta chains from one sample, sequenced in a study of blood T cell repertoires in COVID-19. TCRdb keeps only in-frame clones here, not all; method: immunoSEQ multiplex PCR. The data hold fewer than 700,000 clones, with approximately 91% observed a single time. Sequencing used peripheral blood. These receptors were collected from a woman between 45 and 60 years old with COVID-19, enrolled during active disease.

This clone was picked up one time. This chain links TRBV6-5 with TRBJ2-3; no clear D gene. Trimming cost V 4 bases and J 2 bases, with 13 bases left between them. CDR1 and CDR2 from the germline V gene are MNHEY and SVGAGI. The CDR3 covers 15 residues. As DNA, the CDR3 is TGTGCCAGCAGTTTGGCCCCCATGGTCACAGATACGCAGTATTTT. Its translation is CASSLAPMVTDTQYF.

A remark on this clone: Other DNA sequences of this sample code for an identical CDR3. This rearrangement joins TRBV18 to TRBJ2-3; 9 nucleotides line up with TRBD2. The V gene's germline CDR1 is KGHSH and CDR2 LQKENI. J gave up 3 bases and V 3 bases, and 1 base lay outside the gene matches. CDR3 size: 14 residues. The CDR3 DNA reads TGTGCCAGCTCACCGCGGGGGGGGACAGATACGCAGTATTTT. Its translation is CASSPRGGTDTQYF.

This clone was seen a handful of times. The sample has other DNA sequences that encode this CDR3 too. The V and J genes are TRBV5-1 and TRBJ1-1; D is possibly TRBD1 (5 bases). From germline, CDR1 is SGHRS and CDR2 YFSETQ. V lost 4 bases to trimming and J lost 0 bases, with 10 bases between them. CDR3 length equals 14 residues. The CDR3 coding sequence is TGCGCCAGCAGCCTGGACATAATGAACACTGAAGCTTTCTTT. This codes for CASSLDIMNTEAFF.

CDR3 sequence: CASSLVGGLTDTQYF. CDR3 nucleotide sequence: TGTGCCAGCAGCTTAGTAGGCGGACTCACAGATACGCAGTATTTT. The chain has TRBV7-8 and TRBJ2-3; maybe TRBD2 (5 bases). The V gene lost 1 base and the J gene lost 2 bases, with 10 bases spanning the gap. The CDR3 runs to 15 residues. Germline CDR1 and CDR2: SGHVS and FQNEAQ.

The J gene is TRBJ1-1, the V gene TRBV29-1; no definite D call. The CDR3 runs 12 residues. CDR1 is SQVTM and CDR2 is ANQGSEA in the germline V gene. The V end lost 4 bases, the J end lost 1 base, and 7 bases lay between the germline ends. CDR3 in DNA: TGCAGCGTTGGTCCGGGGAACACTGAAGCTTTCTTT. Protein product: CSVGPGNTEAFF. The full variable domain, completed using reference TRBV29-1 and TRBJ1-1, is SAVISQKPSRDICQRGTSLTIQCQVDSQVTMMFWYRQQPGQSLTLIATANQGSEATYESGFVIDKFPISRPNLTFSTLTVSNMSPEDSSIYLCSVGPGNTEAFFGQGTRLTVV.

The V gene is TRBV30, the J gene TRBJ2-2, with 10 bases aligning to TRBD1. This CDR3 has 13 amino acids. V lost 7 bases to trimming and J lost 3 bases; unmatched junction nucleotides: 2. Looked up from germline, CDR1 is GTSNPN and CDR2 is SVGIG (reference sequence). The CDR3 DNA reads as TGTGCCTCGGACAGGGGGGACACCGGGGAGCTGTTTTTT. Protein sequence: CASDRGDTGELFF.

This clone was counted only a few times. The rearrangement joins TRBV2 to TRBJ2-3; 11 nucleotides line up with TRBD2. The CDR3 runs 13 residues. Germline CDR1 and CDR2: SNHLY and FYNNEI. Trimming cost V 7 bases and J 6 bases; bases outside gene matches: 3. The CDR3 nucleotides are TGTGCCAGCAAGTCTAGCGGGGGGGATACGCAGTATTTT. The encoded protein is CASKSSGGDTQYF.

The chain is built from TRBV30 and TRBJ2-1; TRBD1 is a possible D gene (5 bases). V was pared by 3 bases and J by 0 bases, with 21 bases between. CDR1 and CDR2 from the germline V gene are GTSNPN and SVGIG (reference sequence). The CDR3 is 18 residues long. CDR3 nucleotides: TGTGCCTGGAGGGGCCATTGGGGCAGACAAAACTCCTACAATGAGCAGTTCTTC. This gives the protein CAWRGHWGRQNSYNEQFF.

On this clone itself: Other DNA sequences in the same sample also yield this CDR3. The chain recombines TRBV5-6 with TRBJ2-5; TRBD1 agrees at 7 bases. Germline V gene sequence: CDR1 SGHDT, CDR2 YYEEEE. Trimming cost V 1 base and J 5 bases; bases outside gene matches: 2. The CDR3 runs 13 residues. The DNA of the CDR3 is TGTGCCAGCAGCTTGAGGGGGCAGGAGACCCAGTACTTC. It codes for CASSLRGQETQYF.

The genes are TRBV7-9 and TRBJ2-7; 12 positions match TRBD1. The length of the CDR3 is 16 residues. V trimming: 2 bases; J trimming: 6 bases; junction bases outside the gene matches: 8. The germline V gene encodes CDR1 SEHNR and CDR2 FQNEAQ (reference sequence). The CDR3 loop is CASSLMVGQGALEQYF. The CDR3 DNA follows: TGTGCCAGCAGCTTAATGGTGGGACAGGGGGCTCTCGAGCAGTACTTC.

The gene calls are TRBV5-1 and TRBJ2-3, with TRBD2 as a possible D gene (6 bases). The germline V gene has CDR1 SGHRS and CDR2 YFSETQ. V shed 4 bases and J shed 4 bases, with 16 bases lying between them. The CDR3 length is 15 residues. The CDR3 here is CASSVRDGGSDTQYF. Here the CDR3 DNA reads TGCGCCAGCAGCGTGAGGGACGGGGGTTCAGATACGCAGTATTTT. Full variable domain (rest looked up from reference TRBV5-1 and TRBJ2-3): KAGVTQTPRYLIKTRGQQVTLSCSPISGHRSVSWYQQTPGQGLQFLFEYFSETQRNKGNFPGRFSGRQFSNSRSEMNVSTLELGDSALYLCASSVRDGGSDTQYFGPGTRLTVL.

Written as DNA, the CDR3 is TGTGCCAGCAGCTTAATGACAGGGCGTCTCGACACCGGGGAGCTGTTTTTT. It codes for CASSLMTGRLDTGELFF. This sequence joins TRBV7-3 and TRBJ2-2; TRBD1 agrees at 7 bases. The CDR3 totals 17 residues. The trim removed 1 base at V and 3 bases at J, leaving 8 bases unmatched. Germline V gives CDR1 SGHTA, CDR2 FQGTGA.

The gene calls are TRBV20-1 and TRBJ2-7; D gene unclear. The germline V and J ends were trimmed by 2 bases and 5 bases, with 7 bases remaining between them. The CDR3 runs to 11 residues. Germline loops: CDR1 DFQATT, CDR2 SNEGSKA (reference sequence). CDR3 nucleotide sequence: TGCAGTGCTAGACTTTTCCACGAGCAGTACTTC. Translated, it gives CSARLFHEQYF.

The V gene is TRBV21-1, the J gene TRBJ2-7; the table's TRBD2 call for D was not verified on the DNA. TRBV21-1 is tagged as a pseudogene. This CDR3 has 18 amino acids. The CDR3 loop is CASSKALWGTSDSYEQYF. In DNA form, the CDR3 reads TGTGCCAGCAGCAAAGCGCTTTGGGGGACTAGCGATTCCTACGAGCAGTACTTC.

V usage is TRBV5-5 and J usage is TRBJ1-2; D gene unclear. The CDR3 totals 15 residues. Germline V gives CDR1 SGHKS, CDR2 YYEKEE (reference sequence). V lost 4 bases and J lost 1, with 14 bases in between. As DNA, the CDR3 is TGTGCCAGCAGCGTTGTGGGCAGCTTTAACTATGGCTACACCTTC. Translation gives CASSVVGSFNYGYTF.

V gene TRBV19 combines with J gene TRBJ1-1; D not certain. Germline V gives CDR1 LNHDA, CDR2 SQIVND (reference sequence). V lost 2 bases, J lost 5 bases, and 15 bases lay in between. This CDR3 contains 15 residues. The CDR3 spells CASSINGISWTEAFF. CDR3 sequence (DNA): TGTGCCAGTAGTATAAACGGGATTAGTTGGACTGAAGCTTTCTTT.

The chain joins TRBV3-1 (or the pseudogene TRBV3-2) to TRBJ2-1, with D maybe TRBD1 (6 bases). In germline, CDR1 is LGHDT, CDR2 YNNKEL (reference sequence). The CDR3 runs 12 residues. Trimming removed 5 bases from V and 4 bases from J, with 6 bases in between. In DNA form, the CDR3 reads TGTGCCAGCAGCGGACAGTACAATGAGCAGTTCTTC. Translating gives CASSGQYNEQFF.

The V and J genes are TRBV3-1 (or the pseudogene TRBV3-2) and TRBJ2-5, with no clear D. The CDR3 has 12 residues. CDR1 is LGHDT, CDR2 YNNKEL, per germline (reference sequence). V shed 4 bases and J shed 9 bases, with 12 bases lying between them. CDR3 DNA: TGTGCCAGCAGCCCCCGCCGAGCTCCCCAGTACTTC. The encoded protein is CASSPRRAPQYF.